Here is one T cell receptor beta chain with its context. Its specificity is unknown. Libraries were prepared by immunoSEQ multiplex PCR; TCRdb keeps only in-frame clonotypes and omits some of them. The repertoire holds 500,000 or so clones, 89% seen once, with about 2.5% in the top ten. Stated treatment: around 19 received Ad26.COV2.S at low or high dose, single or two shots; several received placebo; per-sample allocation not given. Samples analyzed were those drawn on day 63 after the first vaccine or placebo injection. Trimming left V 5 bases short and J 7 bases short, with 14 bases between. The germline V gene encodes CDR1 SGHTA and CDR2 FQGNSA. CDR3 length equals 13 residues. The data stem from a study of Ad26.COV2.S vaccination and SARS-CoV-2 variants. Regarding the study as a whole: Using TCR breadth and depth analyses may have led to underestimated total T cell responses. Reportedly, spike-specific CD8+ and CD4+ T cell responses achieved substantial breadth once vaccination had taken place. Greater spike-specific TCR breadth was seen in vaccine recipients than in placebo recipients.

The chain employs TRBV7-2 and TRBJ1-2, with a weak D call TRBD1 (6 bases). The sequencing used peripheral blood, collected in a trial of Ad26.COV2.S vaccine versus placebo. This clonotype was sampled from a person aged 18-65 years who received the Ad26.COV2.S COVID-19 vaccine or a placebo. The chain's CDR3 is CASSLNRAAGYTF. The CDR3 DNA reads TGTGCCAGCAGCCTGAACAGGGCAGCTGGCTACACCTTC.